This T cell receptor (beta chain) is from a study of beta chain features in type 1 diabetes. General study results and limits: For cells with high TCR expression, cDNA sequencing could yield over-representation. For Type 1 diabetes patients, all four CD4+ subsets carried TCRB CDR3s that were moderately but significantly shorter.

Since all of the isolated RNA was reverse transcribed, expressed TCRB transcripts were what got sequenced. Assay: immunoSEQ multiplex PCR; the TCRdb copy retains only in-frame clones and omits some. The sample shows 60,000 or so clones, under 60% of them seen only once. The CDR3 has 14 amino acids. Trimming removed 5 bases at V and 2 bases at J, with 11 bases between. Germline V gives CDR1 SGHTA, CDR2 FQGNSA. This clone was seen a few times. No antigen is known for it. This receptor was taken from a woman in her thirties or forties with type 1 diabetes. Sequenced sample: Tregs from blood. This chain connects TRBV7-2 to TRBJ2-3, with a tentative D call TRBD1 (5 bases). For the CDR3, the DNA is TGTGCCAGCAGCCAGGGCCGTTACACAGATACGCAGTATTTT. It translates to CASSQGRYTDTQYF.